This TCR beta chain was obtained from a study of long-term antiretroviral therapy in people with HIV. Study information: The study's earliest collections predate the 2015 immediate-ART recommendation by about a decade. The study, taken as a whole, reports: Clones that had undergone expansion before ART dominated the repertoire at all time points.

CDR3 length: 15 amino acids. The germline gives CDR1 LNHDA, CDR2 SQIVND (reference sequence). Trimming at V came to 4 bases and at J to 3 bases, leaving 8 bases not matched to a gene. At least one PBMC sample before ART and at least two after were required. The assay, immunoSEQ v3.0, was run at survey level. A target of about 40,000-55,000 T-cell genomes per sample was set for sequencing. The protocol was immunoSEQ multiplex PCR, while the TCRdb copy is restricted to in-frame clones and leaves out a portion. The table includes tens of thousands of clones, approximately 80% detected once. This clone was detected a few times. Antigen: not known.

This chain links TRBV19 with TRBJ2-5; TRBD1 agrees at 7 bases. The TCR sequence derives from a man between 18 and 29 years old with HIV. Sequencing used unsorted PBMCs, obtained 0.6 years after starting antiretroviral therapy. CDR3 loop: CASSTSRQGKETQYF. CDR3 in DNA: TGTGCCAGTAGTACCTCAAGACAGGGAAAAGAGACCCAGTACTTC.